Each of the 30 T cell receptor beta chains below was sequenced from the same sample in a study of identifying expanded T cells in peripheral blood. Profiled with immunoSEQ multiplex PCR; TCRdb holds only in-frame clones, not every one. The table has fewer than 85,000 clones, approximately 89% seen once. The sample was blood. Source of these receptors: a person between 18 and 75 years old in good health.

In this sample, this clone turned up a few times. The chain recombines TRBV5-1 with TRBJ2-7; D gene unclear. This CDR3 region has 13 residues. In germline, CDR1 is SGHRS, CDR2 YFSETQ. Trimming cost V 0 bases and J 3 bases, with 7 bases left between them. The CDR3 loop is CASSLDSFYEQYF. The CDR3 coding sequence is TGCGCCAGCAGCTTGGACAGTTTCTACGAGCAGTACTTC.

The chain is built from TRBV6-5 and TRBJ2-7, with a tentative D call TRBD1 (5 bases). The V gene's germline CDR1 is MNHEY and CDR2 SVGAGI. V was shortened by 5 bases and J by 3 bases, with 11 bases between the two germline ends. The CDR3 has 13 residues. The CDR3 reads CASSTDSYYEQYF. Written as DNA, the CDR3 is TGTGCCAGCAGTACTGACAGCTACTACGAGCAGTACTTC.

The chain carries TRBV5-7 and TRBJ2-7; D is perhaps TRBD1 (5 bases). TRBV5-7 is an open reading frame, and its role is uncertain. The CDR3 is 16 residues long. With 3 bases removed from V and 3 bases from J, the gap between germline ends came to 19 bases. CDR3 in amino acids: CASSSDDRDLNYEQYF. The CDR3 nucleotides read TGTGCCAGCAGCTCGGATGACAGAGATCTTAACTACGAGCAGTACTTC.

The V and J genes are TRBV28 and TRBJ2-5; the match to TRBD1 covers 9 bases. The trim removed 7 bases at V and 1 base at J, leaving 7 bases unmatched. The CDR3 covers 15 residues. Germline CDR1 MDHEN, CDR2 SYDVKM. For the CDR3, the DNA is TGTGCCAGCAATGCTGAGGGACAGGGCCAAGAGACCCAGTACTTC. Translating gives CASNAEGQGQETQYF.

V usage is TRBV27 and J usage is TRBJ2-3; D could derive from TRBD1 or TRBD2 (6 bases each). The CDR3 is 15 amino acids. Trimming took 3 bases from V and 4 from J, leaving 14 bases between them. From germline, CDR1 is MNHEY and CDR2 SMNVEV (reference sequence). CDR3 in DNA: TGTGCCAGCAGTTTTACGGGGGCTCAAGCAGATACGCAGTATTTT. This sequence encodes CASSFTGAQADTQYF.

This clone was seen a single time. The chain has TRBV5-4 and TRBJ1-1, with a weak D call TRBD1 (5 bases). The germline CDR1 and CDR2 sequences are SGHNT and YYREEE (reference sequence). Between the trimmed V and J ends, which lost 1 base and 0 bases, there was a span of 13 bases. The CDR3 extends over 16 amino acids. CDR3 DNA sequence: TGTGCCAGCAGCTTGAGCGGGGACTCGTTGAACACTGAAGCTTTCTTT. Its protein is CASSLSGDSLNTEAFF. Variable domain in full (rest from reference TRBV5-4 and TRBJ1-1): ETGVTQSPTHLIKTRGQQVTLRCSSQSGHNTVSWYQQALGQGPQFIFQYYREEENGRGNFPPRFSGLQFPNYSSELNVNALELDDSALYLCASSLSGDSLNTEAFFGQGTRLTVV.

This clone came up a few times. This chain joins TRBV6-1 and TRBJ1-2; TRBD1 aligns across 8 bases. The ends lost 5 bases at V and 4 bases at J; junction bases unmatched: 3. Germline CDR1 and CDR2: MNHNS and SASEGT. CDR3 size: 13 residues. The CDR3 is CASSPGGVYGYTF. In nucleotides, the CDR3 is TGTGCCAGCAGTCCAGGGGGCGTCTATGGCTACACCTTC.

A few counts support this clone. This rearrangement joins TRBV14 to TRBJ2-5; a possible D gene is TRBD2 (7 bases). This CDR3 contains 17 residues. V gave up 4 bases and J gave up 1 base, with 19 bases separating them. Germline-derived CDR1 and CDR2 are SGHDN and FVKESK. CDR3 bases: TGTGCCAGCAGCCCCTGGGGGGGGCTAGGGGGCCAAGAGACCCAGTACTTC. Amino acids: CASSPWGGLGGQETQYF.

The chain joins TRBV6-5 to TRBJ2-7, with a tentative D call TRBD2 (5 bases). The CDR3 sequence is 14 residues long. V lost 7 bases and J lost 6, with 19 bases in between. Germline V gene sequence: CDR1 MNHEY, CDR2 SVGAGI. The CDR3 nucleotides read TGTGCCAGCACCCGCCCGGGAACCTTGCGCGAGCAGTACTTC. Encoded protein: CASTRPGTLREQYF.

The chain is built from TRBV4-3 and TRBJ2-1; D is uncertain. The CDR3 has 15 amino acids. V shed 1 base and J shed 6 bases, with 13 bases lying between them. Germline V gene lookup returns CDR1 LGHNA and CDR2 YSLEER. The CDR3 nucleotides are TGCGCCAGCAGCCAAGTTGGGCACGGCGCCAATGAGCAGTTCTTC. Encoded protein: CASSQVGHGANEQFF.

The chain is built from TRBV5-1 and TRBJ2-5, with D possibly matching TRBD2 (7 bases). Germline CDR1 SGHRS, CDR2 YFSETQ. CDR3 length: 15 residues. V was clipped by 6 bases and J by 4 bases, with 19 bases between them. The CDR3 DNA sequence: TGCGCCAGCAATTTTGGGGGGGCGATTGGAGAGACCCAGTACTTC. Protein product: CASNFGGAIGETQYF.

This clone was counted a single time. This chain connects TRBV5-6 to TRBJ2-7, with D possibly TRBD1 on 5 matching bases. From germline, CDR1 is SGHDT and CDR2 YYEEEE. CDR3 length: 14 amino acids. The V end lost 0 bases, the J end lost 0 bases, and 7 bases lay between the germline ends. The CDR3 region has the DNA TGTGCCAGCAGCTTGGGGGGCCACTCCTACGAGCAGTACTTC. It yields the protein CASSLGGHSYEQYF.

In its sample, this clone was seen once. The J gene is TRBJ2-7, the V gene TRBV9, with TRBD2 identical over 7 bases. Germline CDR1 and CDR2: SGDLS and YYNGEE. The CDR3 consists of 14 residues. The junction had 3 bases not matched to a gene; V was cut back by 0 bases and J by 3 bases. CDR3 loop: CASSVVAGDYEQYF. CDR3 DNA: TGTGCCAGCAGCGTAGTTGCGGGAGACTACGAGCAGTACTTC.

The CDR3 spells CASSTGADTQYF. The DNA of the CDR3 is TGTGCCAGTAGTACTGGGGCAGATACGCAGTATTTT. J is TRBJ2-3 and V is TRBV19; D uncertain. The germline V gene encodes CDR1 LNHDA and CDR2 SQIVND (reference sequence). CDR3 length: 12 amino acids. V dropped 4 bases and J dropped 4 bases, with 6 bases sitting between them.

The rearrangement uses TRBV19 and TRBJ2-7, with TRBD1 identical over 7 bases. V trimming: 5 bases; J trimming: 1 base; junction bases outside the gene matches: 8. Germline CDR1 LNHDA, CDR2 SQIVND (reference sequence). This CDR3 spans 15 amino acids. The CDR3 coding sequence is TGTGCCAGTAGTCCAGGGACAGCGCATTCCTACGAGCAGTACTTC. This gives the protein CASSPGTAHSYEQYF.

V is TRBV11-1 and J is TRBJ2-1; 10 bases are a match to TRBD2. After removal of 4 bases from V and 6 bases from J, the junction contained 6 bases not matched to a gene. Germline-derived CDR1 and CDR2 are SGHAT and FQDESV (reference sequence). CDR3 length: 15 residues. The CDR3 DNA reads TGTGCCAGCAGCTCCTCTAGCGGGAGCCGCAATGAGCAGTTCTTC. Amino acid sequence: CASSSSSGSRNEQFF.

This chain links TRBV9 with TRBJ1-4; D might be TRBD1 (5 bases). Looked up from germline, CDR1 is SGDLS and CDR2 is YYNGEE. The CDR3 sequence is 16 residues long. Deletions cut 0 bases from V and 7 bases from J, with 16 bases between. This chain's CDR3 is CASSVDQGRLAEKLFF. As DNA, the CDR3 is TGTGCCAGCAGCGTAGACCAGGGCAGGCTGGCTGAAAAACTGTTTTTT.

The chain is built from TRBV10-3 and TRBJ1-4; no definite D call. Trimming removed 6 bases from V and 0 bases from J, with 11 bases in between. Germline V lookup: CDR1 ENHRY, CDR2 SYGVKD. The CDR3 is made up of 15 amino acids. CDR3 in DNA: TGTGCCATCAGCCTTACGGGTGCAACTAATGAAAAACTGTTTTTT. Amino acids: CAISLTGATNEKLFF.

The J gene is TRBJ2-4, the V gene TRBV19; D is uncertain. Germline CDR1 and CDR2: LNHDA and SQIVND (reference sequence). The CDR3 extends over 14 amino acids. The germline V and J ends were trimmed by 3 bases and 8 bases, with 14 bases remaining between them. The CDR3 here is CASSISGFRDIQYF. The CDR3 DNA reads as TGTGCCAGTAGTATCTCAGGCTTTAGAGACATTCAGTACTTC. Variable domain in full (rest from reference TRBV19 and TRBJ2-4): DGGITQSPKYLFRKEGQNVTLSCEQNLNHDAMYWYRQDPGQGLRLIYYSQIVNDFQKGDIAEGYSVSREKKESFPLTVTSAQKNPTAFYLCASSISGFRDIQYFGAGTRLSVL.

The table lists this clone with a few counts. The chain has TRBV28 and TRBJ2-7; tentatively, D is TRBD1 (6 bases). V was pared by 6 bases and J by 2 bases, with 11 bases between. This CDR3 region has 13 residues. Looked up from germline, CDR1 is MDHEN and CDR2 is SYDVKM. Written as DNA, the CDR3 is TGTGCCAGCAGGCCACAGGGAACCTACGAGCAGTACTTC. Its translation: CASRPQGTYEQYF.

This rearrangement joins TRBV19 to TRBJ2-2; TRBD2 matches 7 bases. The V and J ends lost 2 bases and 4 bases, in that order; junction bases with no gene match: 4. CDR3 size: 15 residues. Germline loops: CDR1 LNHDA, CDR2 SQIVND (reference sequence). The CDR3 sequence is CASSISRGTTGELFF. In nucleotides, the CDR3 is TGTGCCAGTAGTATATCGCGGGGGACCACCGGGGAGCTGTTTTTT.

The chain joins TRBV10-3 to TRBJ2-5; maybe TRBD1 (6 bases). V was shortened by 3 bases and J by 5 bases, with 7 bases between the two germline ends. This CDR3 has 12 residues. Germline V CDR1 and CDR2: ENHRY, SYGVKD. CDR3 bases: TGTGCCATCAGTGACAGGGGTGAGACCCAGTACTTC. Translated, it gives CAISDRGETQYF.

The chain uses TRBV6-1 and TRBJ1-2; the match to TRBD1 covers 7 bases. V gave up 0 bases and J gave up 5 bases; unmatched junction bases: 3. The germline CDR1 and CDR2 sequences are MNHNS and SASEGT. The CDR3 length is 14 residues. CDR3 protein: CASSEADRFYGYTF. CDR3 in DNA: TGTGCCAGCAGTGAAGCGGACAGGTTTTATGGCTACACCTTC.

The rearrangement uses TRBV11-2 and TRBJ2-1, with D possibly TRBD1 on 5 matching bases. V lost 6 bases to trimming and J lost 5 bases, with 17 bases between them. CDR1 and CDR2 from the germline V gene are SGHAT and FQNNGV. CDR3 length: 15 amino acids. CDR3 nucleotide sequence: TGTGCCAGCAGGAACTCACCAGGGAAGGACAATGAGCAGTTCTTC. It encodes CASRNSPGKDNEQFF.

CDR3 residues: CSASRWDRPSNEQFF. DNA for the CDR3: TGCAGCGCCAGTCGGTGGGACAGGCCTTCGAATGAGCAGTTCTTC. The rearrangement links TRBV29-1 to TRBJ2-1, with 8 bases lining up with TRBD1. Germline V gene sequence: CDR1 SQVTM, CDR2 ANQGSEA. This CDR3 is 15 amino acids long. V lost 7 bases to trimming and J lost 7 bases; unmatched junction nucleotides: 15.

The chain recombines TRBV15 with TRBJ1-5; D is undetermined. With 5 bases removed from V and 0 bases from J, the gap between germline ends came to 26 bases. The CDR3 sequence is 20 residues long. From germline, CDR1 is LNHNV and CDR2 YYDKDF (reference sequence). The CDR3 reads CATSPILTLRSYHSNQPQHF. The DNA for the CDR3 is TGTGCCACCAGCCCGATCTTGACCCTTAGGAGCTATCATAGCAATCAGCCCCAGCATTTT. The complete variable domain, with remaining parts taken from reference TRBV15 and TRBJ1-5, reads DAMVIQNPRYQVTQFGKPVTLSCSQTLNHNVMYWYQQKSSQAPKLLFHYYDKDFNNEADTPDNFQSRRPNTSFCFLDIRSPGLGDTAMYLCATSPILTLRSYHSNQPQHFGDGTRLSIL.

The CDR3 here is CASSLQGADGYTF. DNA of the CDR3: TGTGCCAGCAGTTTACAGGGGGCGGATGGCTACACCTTC. The chain carries TRBV2 and TRBJ1-2, with TRBD1 matching 9 bases. The CDR3 totals 13 residues. The germline CDR1 and CDR2 sequences are SNHLY and FYNNEI. With V trimmed by 5 bases and J by 6 bases, 4 bases remained unmatched.

Only one count was recorded for this clone. This chain connects TRBV7-3 to TRBJ2-3; possibly TRBD1 for D (6 bases). Germline V gene sequence: CDR1 SGHTA, CDR2 FQGTGA. CDR3 length: 13 amino acids. Between the trimmed V and J ends, which lost 4 bases and 3 bases, there was a span of 8 bases. The CDR3 DNA reads TGTGCCAGCAGCTATAGGGGGACAGATACGCAGTATTTT. Protein sequence: CASSYRGTDTQYF.

J is TRBJ1-1 and V is TRBV5-1; D gene unclear. The CDR3 is made up of 14 amino acids. Germline-derived CDR1 and CDR2 are SGHRS and YFSETQ. The V end was cut by 4 bases, the J end by 0 bases, with 10 bases between. CDR3 in DNA: TGCGCCAGCAGCCTAGAAGGCCTGAACACTGAAGCTTTCTTT. Amino acid sequence: CASSLEGLNTEAFF. Complete variable domain (other parts from reference TRBV5-1 and TRBJ1-1): KAGVTQTPRYLIKTRGQQVTLSCSPISGHRSVSWYQQTPGQGLQFLFEYFSETQRNKGNFPGRFSGRQFSNSRSEMNVSTLELGDSALYLCASSLEGLNTEAFFGQGTRLTVV.

V usage is TRBV2 and J usage is TRBJ2-3, with D perhaps matching TRBD2 (5 bases). V was clipped by 11 bases and J by 7 bases, with 19 bases between them. CDR1 and CDR2 from the germline V gene are SNHLY and FYNNEI. The CDR3 spans 13 residues. Written as DNA, the CDR3 is TGTGCCTTTCTCGGGGTTGGGAGAAATACGCAGTATTTT. Its translation: CAFLGVGRNTQYF.